Below, 22 T cell receptor beta chains from the same sample are listed, as sequenced in a study of blood T cell repertoires in COVID-19. Only in-frame clones appear in the TCRdb table, and some are missing; sequencing was by immunoSEQ multiplex PCR. The sample includes 62,000 or so clones, around 86% of them seen just once. Sequenced input: peripheral blood. The receptors here all came from a woman aged 55-75 years with acute or convalescent COVID-19.

The chain joins TRBV5-1 to TRBJ2-1; 7 bases match TRBD2. V gave up 1 base and J gave up 5 bases; unmatched junction bases: 9. The CDR3 is 16 residues long. CDR1 and CDR2 from the germline V gene are SGHRS and YFSETQ. CDR3 amino acids: CASSLFAGDGNNEQFF. The CDR3 region has the DNA TGCGCCAGCAGCTTGTTTGCGGGAGACGGGAACAATGAGCAGTTCTTC.

This chain links TRBV7-9 with TRBJ1-2; D not certain. Germline values: CDR1 SEHNR, CDR2 FQNEAQ (reference sequence). Trimming stripped 2 bases from V and 5 bases from J, with 12 bases between. This CDR3 region has 14 residues. The CDR3 region is CASSLSPDMYGYTF. CDR3 nucleotides: TGTGCCAGCAGCTTATCTCCAGACATGTATGGCTACACCTTC.

The chain is built from TRBV28 and TRBJ1-1, with D unresolved. Germline-derived CDR1 and CDR2 are MDHEN and SYDVKM. The CDR3 has 12 amino acids. V lost 10 bases and J lost 11, with 20 bases in between. The CDR3 loop is CATSLRAFGAFF. CDR3 bases: TGTGCCACCTCCCTGCGGGCATTTGGGGCTTTCTTT.

V gene TRBV6-5 combines with J gene TRBJ1-1; D gene unclear. CDR3 size: 13 residues. Germline V gene lookup returns CDR1 MNHEY and CDR2 SVGAGI. The V gene lost 6 bases and the J gene lost 1 base, with 9 bases spanning the gap. The CDR3 region has the DNA TGTGCCAGCAGAAGCCCGTGGAACACTGAAGCTTTCTTT. Its translation: CASRSPWNTEAFF.

The chain couples TRBV7-9 to TRBJ2-5; D perhaps matches TRBD2 (5 bases). Germline V gene lookup returns CDR1 SEHNR and CDR2 FQNEAQ (reference sequence). V lost 8 bases and J lost 3, with 13 bases in between. The CDR3 spans 13 residues. The CDR3, as DNA: TGTGCCAGCGGTGGAGGCCGAGAAGAGACCCAGTACTTC. It encodes CASGGGREETQYF. The full variable domain, in which reference TRBV7-9 and TRBJ2-5 provide the parts outside the CDR3, is DTGVSQNPRHKITKRGQNVTFRCDPISEHNRLYWYRQTLGQGPEFLTYFQNEAQLEKSRLLSDRFSAERPKGSFSTLEIQRTEQGDSAMYLCASGGGREETQYFGPGTRLLVL.

V and J are TRBV6-5 and TRBJ2-3; 9 nucleotides align to TRBD1. This CDR3 contains 15 residues. From germline, CDR1 is MNHEY and CDR2 SVGAGI. Germline trimming cut 8 bases from V and 5 bases from J; bases unmatched to any gene: 11. This chain's CDR3 is CASGRTGASGDTQYF. The CDR3 bases are TGTGCCAGCGGAAGGACAGGGGCCTCCGGAGATACGCAGTATTTT.

The chain links TRBV5-5 to TRBJ1-3; TRBD1 is a possible D gene (5 bases). V was cut by 3 bases and J by 0 bases, with 16 bases left in between. The CDR3 sequence is 17 residues long. CDR1 is SGHKS and CDR2 is YYEKEE in the germline V gene (reference sequence). The CDR3 nucleotides are TGTGCCAGCAGCTCTACCCCGGGGGGGGTCTCTGGAAACACCATATATTTT. Its protein is CASSSTPGGVSGNTIYF.

This rearrangement joins TRBV10-1 to TRBJ1-5; D might be TRBD1 (5 bases). Trimming shortened V by 4 bases and J by 4 bases, and 8 bases separated the two germline ends. CDR3 size: 13 residues. CDR1 and CDR2 from the germline V gene are WNHNN and SYGVQD (reference sequence). This CDR3 is CASSGQPNQPQHF. CDR3 coding DNA: TGCGCCAGCAGTGGACAGCCTAATCAGCCCCAGCATTTT.

Turning to this clone: Other nucleotide sequences from this sample produce the same CDR3. The chain employs TRBV19 and TRBJ1-5; D is undetermined. Between the trimmed V and J ends, which lost 1 base and 0 bases, there was a span of 7 bases. The CDR3 has 15 amino acids. Germline V gene lookup returns CDR1 LNHDA and CDR2 SQIVND (reference sequence). The CDR3 reads CASSIVQDSNQPQHF. CDR3 coding DNA: TGTGCCAGTAGTATAGTCCAGGATAGCAATCAGCCCCAGCATTTT.

This clone has just a few counts. This chain links TRBV6-5 with TRBJ2-1, with 7 bases that match TRBD1. The CDR3 is 15 amino acids. J gave up 5 bases and V 2 bases, and 6 bases lay outside the gene matches. Per germline, CDR1 MNHEY and CDR2 SVGAGI. CDR3 sequence: CASSYVRTGNNEQFF. DNA of the CDR3: TGTGCCAGCAGTTACGTTCGGACAGGCAACAATGAGCAGTTCTTC.

The J gene is TRBJ2-7, the V gene TRBV5-4; D ambiguous. Per germline, CDR1 SGHNT and CDR2 YYREEE (reference sequence). The V end lost 4 bases, the J end lost 4 bases, and 12 bases lay between the germline ends. The CDR3 has 13 residues. The CDR3 loop is CASSREAEYEQYF. The CDR3 coding sequence is TGTGCCAGCAGCCGTGAGGCAGAGTACGAGCAGTACTTC.

In the case of this clone: This specimen includes other DNA sequences encoding the same CDR3. The rearrangement links TRBV18 to TRBJ2-3; TRBD2 matches 13 bases. The germline V gene encodes CDR1 KGHSH and CDR2 LQKENI. The CDR3 contains 16 residues. The V segment lost 3 bases and the J segment 3 bases; nucleotides outside the gene matches: 3. The chain's CDR3 is CASSPGTSGITDTQYF. CDR3 coding DNA: TGTGCCAGCTCACCCGGGACTAGCGGGATAACAGATACGCAGTATTTT.

The chain is built from TRBV27 and TRBJ2-2; 15 bases are a match to TRBD2. Germline assignment: CDR1 MNHEY and CDR2 SMNVEV (reference sequence). This CDR3 region has 17 residues. V lost 6 bases and J lost 4; bases outside the gene matches: 6. The CDR3 DNA is TGTGCCAGCAGCCTGGGACTAGCGGGGGGACCCACCGGGGAGCTGTTTTTT. This gives the protein CASSLGLAGGPTGELFF.

The J gene is TRBJ1-5, the V gene TRBV30; possibly TRBD1 for D (5 bases). This CDR3 comprises 14 residues. The V and J ends lost 0 bases and 5 bases respectively, with 11 bases between them. The V gene's germline CDR1 is GTSNPN and CDR2 SVGIG (reference sequence). This CDR3 reads CAWSVWGGDQPQHF. The CDR3 DNA sequence: TGTGCCTGGAGTGTATGGGGAGGGGATCAGCCCCAGCATTTT.

A single count supports this clone. The chain employs TRBV7-3 and TRBJ2-1; 7 bases line up with TRBD1. Germline CDR1 reads SGHTA; CDR2 reads FQGTGA. There are 14 residues in the CDR3. The junction had 3 bases not matched to a gene; V was cut back by 1 base and J by 6 bases. CDR3: CASSLKRQGNEQFF. The CDR3 region has the DNA TGTGCCAGCAGCTTAAAGAGACAGGGCAATGAGCAGTTCTTC.

The rearrangement joins TRBV4-1 to TRBJ2-1; D may be TRBD2 (6 bases). The germline V gene encodes CDR1 MGHRA and CDR2 YSYEKL. The CDR3 spans 13 residues. V dropped 4 bases and J dropped 6 bases, with 10 bases sitting between them. The CDR3: CASSPGAFNEQFF. The CDR3 DNA sequence: TGCGCCAGCAGCCCGGGAGCTTTCAATGAGCAGTTCTTC.

The count of this clone is one. The chain joins TRBV6-1 to TRBJ1-1; D is unclear. CDR1 and CDR2 (germline): MNHNS, SASEGT. The CDR3 is made up of 13 amino acids. Trimming left V 1 base short and J 1 base short, with 4 bases between. CDR3 DNA sequence: TGTGCCAGCAGTGAAGTCGGGAACACTGAAGCTTTCTTT. Amino acid sequence: CASSEVGNTEAFF.

The chain recombines TRBV11-3 with TRBJ2-5, with 9 bases fitting TRBD1. The ends lost 5 bases at V and 1 base at J; junction bases unmatched: 5. CDR3 length: 15 amino acids. Per the germline V gene, CDR1 is SGHNT and CDR2 is YENEEA. This CDR3 is CASSPGTGFQETQYF. CDR3 in DNA: TGTGCCAGCAGCCCCGGGACAGGGTTCCAAGAGACCCAGTACTTC.

This clone was recorded only once. The rearrangement links TRBV5-8 to TRBJ1-5, with D perhaps matching TRBD1 (5 bases). The germline V gene has CDR1 SGHTS and CDR2 YDEGEE. The CDR3 consists of 15 residues. The V and J ends lost 0 bases and 3 bases respectively, with 10 bases between them. CDR3 sequence reads: CASSLAGKNNQPQHF. CDR3 bases: TGTGCCAGCAGCTTGGCAGGGAAGAACAATCAGCCCCAGCATTTT.

V usage is TRBV5-6 and J usage is TRBJ2-7, with TRBD2 matching 10 bases. The germline CDR1 and CDR2 sequences are SGHDT and YYEEEE. The CDR3 loop spans 16 amino acids. V was clipped by 4 bases and J by 1 base; unmatched bases: 8. The CDR3 reads CASSESLAGVSYEQYF. The DNA for the CDR3 is TGTGCCAGCAGCGAGAGTCTAGCGGGAGTATCCTACGAGCAGTACTTC. The variable domain in full, with the rest retrieved from reference TRBV5-6 and TRBJ2-7, is DAGVTQSPTHLIKTRGQQVTLRCSPKSGHDTVSWYQQALGQGPQFIFQYYEEEERQRGNFPDRFSGHQFPNYSSELNVNALLLGDSALYLCASSESLAGVSYEQYFGPGTRLTVT.

The CDR3 loop reads CASSLPGALAEQYF. CDR3 sequence (DNA): TGTGCCAGCAGCTTACCGGGAGCTCTAGCCGAGCAGTACTTC. V gene TRBV7-9 combines with J gene TRBJ2-7, with a weak D call TRBD2 (6 bases). Germline V CDR1 and CDR2: SEHNR, FQNEAQ (reference sequence). This CDR3 region has 14 residues. The ends were cut back, 2 bases at V and 6 bases at J, with 14 bases in the middle.

The CDR3 reads CASSQAQGYGRELFF. The CDR3 DNA is TGTGCCAGCAGCCAAGCCCAGGGATACGGCCGGGAGCTGTTTTTT. This sequence joins TRBV3-1 (or the pseudogene TRBV3-2) and TRBJ2-2; tentatively, D is TRBD1 (5 bases). The germline V gene has CDR1 LGHDT and CDR2 YNNKEL (reference sequence). The CDR3 length is 15 residues. Between the trimmed V and J ends, which lost 1 base and 9 bases, there was a span of 15 bases.